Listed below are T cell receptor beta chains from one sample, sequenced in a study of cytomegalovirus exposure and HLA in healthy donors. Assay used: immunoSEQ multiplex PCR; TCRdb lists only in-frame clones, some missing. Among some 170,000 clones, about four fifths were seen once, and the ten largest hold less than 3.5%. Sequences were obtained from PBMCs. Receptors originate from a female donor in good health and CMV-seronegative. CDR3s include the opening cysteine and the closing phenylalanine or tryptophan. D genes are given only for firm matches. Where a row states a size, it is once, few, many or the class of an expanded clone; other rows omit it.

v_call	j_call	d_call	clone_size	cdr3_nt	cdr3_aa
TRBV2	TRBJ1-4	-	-	TGTGCCAGCGCTCAAGGCGGAGAAAAACTGTTTTTT	CASAQGGEKLFF
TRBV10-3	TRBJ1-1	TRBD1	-	TGTGCCATCAGGGGACAGGGCATGAACACTGAAGCTTTCTTT	CAIRGQGMNTEAFF
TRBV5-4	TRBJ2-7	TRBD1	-	TGTGCCAGCAGCTCGGACGGGGGGACAGGGGCGCGGGAGCAGTACTTC	CASSSDGGTGAREQYF
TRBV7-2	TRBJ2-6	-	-	TGTGCCAGCAGCTTATTACAGGTTCGTCTCCTGACTTTC	CASSLLQVRLLTF
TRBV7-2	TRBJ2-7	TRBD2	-	TGTGCCAGCAGCCCTACTCCTAGCGGACCCTACGAGCAGTACTTC	CASSPTPSGPYEQYF
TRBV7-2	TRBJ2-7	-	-	TGTGCCAGCAGCTTCCCATCTAGCCCCTACGAGCAGTACTTC	CASSFPSSPYEQYF
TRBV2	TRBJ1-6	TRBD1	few	TGTGCCAGCAGTGAGACAGGGGGCTCATCACCCCTCCACTTT	CASSETGGSSPLHF
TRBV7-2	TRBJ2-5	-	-	TGTGCCAGCAGCTTAGCCTGGGACAGGGGTACCACTAGCGGGTCTGGTGAGACCCAGTACTTC	CASSLAWDRGTTSGSGETQYF
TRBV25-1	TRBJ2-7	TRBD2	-	TGTGCCAGCAGGGATAGCGGGAGTATAACCTACGAGCAGTACTTC	CASRDSGSITYEQYF
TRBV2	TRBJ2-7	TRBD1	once	TGTGCCAGCAGTGATCCGGGACAGGGGTTATCCTACGAGCAGTACTTC	CASSDPGQGLSYEQYF
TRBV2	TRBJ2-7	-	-	TGTGCCAGCAGTAGGGACTCCGCTATACCCTACGAGCAGTACTTC	CASSRDSAIPYEQYF
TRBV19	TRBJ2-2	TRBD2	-	TGTGCCAGTAGTACGTGGACTAGCGGGACCGGGGAGCTGTTTTTT	CASSTWTSGTGELFF
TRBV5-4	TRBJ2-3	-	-	TGTGCCAGCAGCTTGGGAGGGAGTAGTTCTGCAGATACGCAGTATTTT	CASSLGGSSSADTQYF
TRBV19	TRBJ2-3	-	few	TGTGCCAGTAGTATGAACCTAGCAGGCGCAGATACGCAGTATTTT	CASSMNLAGADTQYF
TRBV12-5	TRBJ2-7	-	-	TGTGCTAGTGGCCACCTTGAGGAGCAGTACTTC	CASGHLEEQYF
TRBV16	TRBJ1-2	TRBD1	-	TGTGCCAGCAGCCTCTCGGACAGGACAGGGGTTGGCTACACCTTC	CASSLSDRTGVGYTF
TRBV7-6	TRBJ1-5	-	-	TGTGCCAGCAGCTTAGATCGACAGACCAATCAGCCCCAGCATTTT	CASSLDRQTNQPQHF
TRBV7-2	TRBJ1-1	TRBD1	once	TGTGCCTCCACGGGACAGATGAACACTGAAGCTTTCTTT	CASTGQMNTEAFF
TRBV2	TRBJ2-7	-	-	TGTGCCAGCAGCCGACAGACCTACGAGCAGTACTTC	CASSRQTYEQYF
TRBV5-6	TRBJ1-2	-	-	TGTGCCAGCAATCTCCTTAGGCCTGGGGCGCAGAACTATGGCTACACCTTC	CASNLLRPGAQNYGYTF
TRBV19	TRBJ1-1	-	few	TGTGCCAGTCGGAAATTTCAGGCCTCGAACACTGAAGCTTTCTTT	CASRKFQASNTEAFF
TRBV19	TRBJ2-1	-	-	TGTGCCAGTAGTATGGGTAGGCGTTGGGGGGATGAGCAGTTCTTC	CASSMGRRWGDEQFF
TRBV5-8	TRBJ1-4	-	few	TGTGCCAGCAGCTTGAGAAAAAGACTTAGTGAAAAACTGTTTTTT	CASSLRKRLSEKLFF
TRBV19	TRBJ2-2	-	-	TGTGCCAGTAGTCCCCCCAGGGACACCGGGGAGCTGTTTTTT	CASSPPRDTGELFF